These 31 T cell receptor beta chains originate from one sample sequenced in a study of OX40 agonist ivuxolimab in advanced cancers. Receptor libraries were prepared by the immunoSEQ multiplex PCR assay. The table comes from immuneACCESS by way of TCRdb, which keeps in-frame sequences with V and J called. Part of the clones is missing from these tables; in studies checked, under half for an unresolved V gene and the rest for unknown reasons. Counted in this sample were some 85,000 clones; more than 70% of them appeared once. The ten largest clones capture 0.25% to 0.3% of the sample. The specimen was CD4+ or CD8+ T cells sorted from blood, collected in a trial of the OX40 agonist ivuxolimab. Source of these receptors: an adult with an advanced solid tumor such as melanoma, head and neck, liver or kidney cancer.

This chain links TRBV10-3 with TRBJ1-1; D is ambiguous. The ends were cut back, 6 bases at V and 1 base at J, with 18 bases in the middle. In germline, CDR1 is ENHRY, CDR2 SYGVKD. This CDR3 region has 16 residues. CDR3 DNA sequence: TGTGCCATCAGAATATCTTTGAGGGATTCGAACACTGAAGCTTTCTTT. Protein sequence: CAIRISLRDSNTEAFF.

Here the CDR3 reads CASSGRPDRGQPQHF. CDR3 coding DNA: TGTGCCAGCAGTGGCCGACCGGACAGGGGTCAGCCCCAGCATTTT. The rearrangement uses TRBV2 and TRBJ1-5; 9 bases map to TRBD1. The CDR3 spans 15 residues. From germline, CDR1 is SNHLY and CDR2 FYNNEI. Losses at the gene ends were 4 bases for V and 6 bases for J; bases not matched to a gene: 7.

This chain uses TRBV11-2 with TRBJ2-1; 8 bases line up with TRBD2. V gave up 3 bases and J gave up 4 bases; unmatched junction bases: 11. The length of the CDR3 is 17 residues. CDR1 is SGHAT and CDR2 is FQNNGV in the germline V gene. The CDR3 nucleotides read TGTGCCAGCAGCTTGGTTTCTGGCGGGGGGAATTACAATGAGCAGTTCTTC. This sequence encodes CASSLVSGGGNYNEQFF.

The CDR3 here is CASSGRGDRNYGYTF. The DNA for the CDR3 is TGTGCCAGCAGCGGGCGAGGAGACAGAAACTATGGCTACACCTTC. The chain couples TRBV9 to TRBJ1-2, with D possibly being TRBD1 (5 bases). The CDR3 consists of 15 residues. Per germline, CDR1 SGDLS and CDR2 YYNGEE. Trimming shortened V by 3 bases and J by 2 bases, and 14 bases separated the two germline ends.

CDR3 sequence: CASSEGARGPYEQYF. The CDR3 region has the DNA TGTGCCAGCAGTGAAGGCGCCAGGGGGCCCTACGAGCAGTACTTC. The chain uses TRBV6-1 and TRBJ2-7; TRBD1 agrees at 8 bases. Trimming took 1 base from V and 2 from J; bases not matched to a gene: 4. This CDR3 is 15 amino acids long. Germline V lookup: CDR1 MNHNS, CDR2 SASEGT.

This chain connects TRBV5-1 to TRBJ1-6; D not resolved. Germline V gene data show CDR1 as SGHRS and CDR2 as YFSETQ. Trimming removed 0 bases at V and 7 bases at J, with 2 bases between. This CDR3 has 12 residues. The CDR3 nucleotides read TGCGCCAGCAGCTTGGAGAATTCACCCCTCCACTTT. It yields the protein CASSLENSPLHF.

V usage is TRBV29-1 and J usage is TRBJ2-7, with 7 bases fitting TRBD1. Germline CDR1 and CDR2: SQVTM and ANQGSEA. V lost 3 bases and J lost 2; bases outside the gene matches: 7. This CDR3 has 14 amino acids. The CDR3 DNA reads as TGCAGCGTTGACCAGGGGCAGGGGGCCTACGAGCAGTACTTC. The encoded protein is CSVDQGQGAYEQYF.

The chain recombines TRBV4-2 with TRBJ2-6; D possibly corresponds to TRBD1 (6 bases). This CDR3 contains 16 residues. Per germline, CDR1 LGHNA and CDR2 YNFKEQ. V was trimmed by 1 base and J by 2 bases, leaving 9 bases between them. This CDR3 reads CASSQAQGTGANVLTF. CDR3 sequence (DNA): TGTGCCAGCAGCCAAGCACAGGGTACTGGGGCCAACGTCCTGACTTTC.

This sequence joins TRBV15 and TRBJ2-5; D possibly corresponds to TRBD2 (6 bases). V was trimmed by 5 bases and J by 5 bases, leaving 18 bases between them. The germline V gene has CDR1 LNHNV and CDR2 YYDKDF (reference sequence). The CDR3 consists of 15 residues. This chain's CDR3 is CATSPLASGRETQYF. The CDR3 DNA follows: TGTGCCACCAGCCCCCTAGCGTCCGGTAGGGAGACCCAGTACTTC.

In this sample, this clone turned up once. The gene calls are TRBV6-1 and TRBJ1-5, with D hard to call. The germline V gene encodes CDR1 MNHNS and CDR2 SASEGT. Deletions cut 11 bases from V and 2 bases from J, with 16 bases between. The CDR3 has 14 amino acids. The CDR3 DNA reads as TGTGCCGGAAGGGAGGGCGGCCGCAATCAGCCCCAGCATTTT. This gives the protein CAGREGGRNQPQHF.

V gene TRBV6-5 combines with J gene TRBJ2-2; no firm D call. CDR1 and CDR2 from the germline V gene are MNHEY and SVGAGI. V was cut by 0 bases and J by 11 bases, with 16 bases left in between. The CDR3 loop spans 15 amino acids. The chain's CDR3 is CASSYSTVAVSELFF. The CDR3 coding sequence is TGTGCCAGCAGTTACTCAACAGTGGCTGTTTCTGAGCTGTTTTTT.

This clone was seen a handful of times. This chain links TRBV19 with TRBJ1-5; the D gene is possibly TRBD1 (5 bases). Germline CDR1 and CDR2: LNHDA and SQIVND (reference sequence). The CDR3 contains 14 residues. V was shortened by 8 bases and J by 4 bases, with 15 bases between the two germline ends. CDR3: CASGWLGGNQPQHF. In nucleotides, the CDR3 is TGTGCCAGTGGTTGGTTGGGGGGGAATCAGCCCCAGCATTTT.

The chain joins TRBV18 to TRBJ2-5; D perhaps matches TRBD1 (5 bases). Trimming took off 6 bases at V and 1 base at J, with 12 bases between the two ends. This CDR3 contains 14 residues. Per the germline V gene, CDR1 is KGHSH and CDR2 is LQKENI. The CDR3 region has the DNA TGTGCCAGCTCTCAGACAGCGACCCAAGAGACCCAGTACTTC. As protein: CASSQTATQETQYF.

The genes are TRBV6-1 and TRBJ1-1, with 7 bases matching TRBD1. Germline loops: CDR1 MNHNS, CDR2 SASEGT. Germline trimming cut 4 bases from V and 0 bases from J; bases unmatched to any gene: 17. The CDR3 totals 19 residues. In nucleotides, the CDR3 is TGTGCCAGCAGTGCTGGGGTGAGGGGGCTGTTAGTCTTGAACACTGAAGCTTTCTTT. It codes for CASSAGVRGLLVLNTEAFF.

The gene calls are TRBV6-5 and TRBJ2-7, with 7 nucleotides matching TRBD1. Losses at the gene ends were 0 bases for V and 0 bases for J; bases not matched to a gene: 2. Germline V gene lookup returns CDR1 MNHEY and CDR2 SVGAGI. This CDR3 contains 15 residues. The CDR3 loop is CASSYSDRNSYEQYF. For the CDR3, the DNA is TGTGCCAGCAGTTACTCGGACAGGAACTCCTACGAGCAGTACTTC.

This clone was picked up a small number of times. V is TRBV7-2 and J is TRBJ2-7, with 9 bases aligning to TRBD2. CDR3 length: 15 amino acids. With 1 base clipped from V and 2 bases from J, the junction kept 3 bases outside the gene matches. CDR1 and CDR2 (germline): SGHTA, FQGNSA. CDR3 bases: TGTGCCAGCAGCTTAGTATTAGCGGGGGCCTACGAGCAGTACTTC. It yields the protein CASSLVLAGAYEQYF.

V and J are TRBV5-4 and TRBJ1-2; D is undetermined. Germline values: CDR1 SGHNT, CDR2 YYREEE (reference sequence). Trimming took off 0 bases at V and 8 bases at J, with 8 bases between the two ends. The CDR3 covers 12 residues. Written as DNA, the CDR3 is TGTGCCAGCAGCTTGGAGGCACAGGGCTACACCTTC. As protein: CASSLEAQGYTF.

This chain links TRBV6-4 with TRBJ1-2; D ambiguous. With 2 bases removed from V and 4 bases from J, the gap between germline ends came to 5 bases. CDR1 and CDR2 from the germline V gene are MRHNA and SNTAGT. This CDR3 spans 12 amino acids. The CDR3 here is CASSDSLYGYTF. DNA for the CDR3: TGTGCCAGCAGTGACAGCCTCTATGGCTACACCTTC.

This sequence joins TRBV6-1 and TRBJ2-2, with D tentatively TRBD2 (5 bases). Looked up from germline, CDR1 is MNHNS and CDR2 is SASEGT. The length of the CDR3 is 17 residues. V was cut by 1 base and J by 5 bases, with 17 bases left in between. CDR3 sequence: CASSEVARLRRTGELFF. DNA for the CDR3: TGTGCCAGCAGTGAAGTAGCTCGCCTCCGGAGGACCGGGGAGCTGTTTTTT.

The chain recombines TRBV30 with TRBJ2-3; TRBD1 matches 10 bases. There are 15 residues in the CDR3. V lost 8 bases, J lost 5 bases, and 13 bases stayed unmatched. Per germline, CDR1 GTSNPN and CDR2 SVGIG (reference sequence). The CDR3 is CAGNLGQGWGDTQYF. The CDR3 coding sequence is TGTGCCGGAAACCTGGGACAGGGGTGGGGAGATACGCAGTATTTT.

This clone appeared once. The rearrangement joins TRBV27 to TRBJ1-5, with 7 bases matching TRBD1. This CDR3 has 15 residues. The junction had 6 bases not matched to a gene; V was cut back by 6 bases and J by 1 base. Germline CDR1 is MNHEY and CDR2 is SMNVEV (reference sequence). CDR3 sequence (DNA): TGTGCCAGCAGGCTCGGACAGGAAAGCAATCAGCCCCAGCATTTT. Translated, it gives CASRLGQESNQPQHF.

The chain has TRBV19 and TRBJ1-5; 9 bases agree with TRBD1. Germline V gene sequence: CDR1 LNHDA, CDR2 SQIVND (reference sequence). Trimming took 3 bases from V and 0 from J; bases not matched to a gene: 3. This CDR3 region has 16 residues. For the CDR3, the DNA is TGTGCCAGTAGTATGGGACAGGGCAGTAGCAATCAGCCCCAGCATTTT. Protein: CASSMGQGSSNQPQHF. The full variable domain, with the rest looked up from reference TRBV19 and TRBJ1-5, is DGGITQSPKYLFRKEGQNVTLSCEQNLNHDAMYWYRQDPGQGLRLIYYSQIVNDFQKGDIAEGYSVSREKKESFPLTVTSAQKNPTAFYLCASSMGQGSSNQPQHFGDGTRLSIL.

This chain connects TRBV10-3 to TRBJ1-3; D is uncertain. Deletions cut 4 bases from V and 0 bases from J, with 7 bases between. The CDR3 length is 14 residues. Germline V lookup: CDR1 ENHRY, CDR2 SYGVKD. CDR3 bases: TGTGCCATCAGTGTGTCAGGCTCTGGAAACACCATATATTTT. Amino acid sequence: CAISVSGSGNTIYF.

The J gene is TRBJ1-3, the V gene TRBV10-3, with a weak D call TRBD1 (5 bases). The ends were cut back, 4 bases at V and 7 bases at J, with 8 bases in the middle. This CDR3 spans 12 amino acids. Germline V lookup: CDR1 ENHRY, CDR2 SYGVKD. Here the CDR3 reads CAISGGRNTIYF. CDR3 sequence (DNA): TGTGCCATCAGTGGGGGCAGGAACACCATATATTTT.

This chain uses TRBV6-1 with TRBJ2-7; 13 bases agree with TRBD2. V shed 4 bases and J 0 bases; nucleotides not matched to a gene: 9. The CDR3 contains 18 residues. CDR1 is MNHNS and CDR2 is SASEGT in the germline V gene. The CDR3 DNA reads TGTGCCAGCAGTGCCGCTACTAGCGGGGGGGCCAACTCCTACGAGCAGTACTTC. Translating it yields CASSAATSGGANSYEQYF.

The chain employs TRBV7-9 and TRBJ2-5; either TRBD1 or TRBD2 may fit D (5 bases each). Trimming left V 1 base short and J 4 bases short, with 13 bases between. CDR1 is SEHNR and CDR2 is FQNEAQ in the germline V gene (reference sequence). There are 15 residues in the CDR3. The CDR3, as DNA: TGTGCCAGCAGCTTAGAGAGGGGTCGGGGAGAGACCCAGTACTTC. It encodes CASSLERGRGETQYF.

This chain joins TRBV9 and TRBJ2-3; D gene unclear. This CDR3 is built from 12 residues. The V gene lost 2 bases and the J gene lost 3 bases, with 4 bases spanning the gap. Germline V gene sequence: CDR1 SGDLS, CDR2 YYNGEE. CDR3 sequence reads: CASSVVTDTQYF. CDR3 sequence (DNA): TGTGCCAGCAGCGTCGTGACAGATACGCAGTATTTT.

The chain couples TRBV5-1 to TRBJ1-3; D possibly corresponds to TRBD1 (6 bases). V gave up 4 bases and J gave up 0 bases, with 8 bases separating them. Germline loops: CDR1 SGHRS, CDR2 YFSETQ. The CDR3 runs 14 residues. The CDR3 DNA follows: TGCGCCAGCAGCCAGACAGGCTCTGGAAACACCATATATTTT. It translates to CASSQTGSGNTIYF. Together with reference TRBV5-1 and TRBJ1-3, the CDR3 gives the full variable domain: KAGVTQTPRYLIKTRGQQVTLSCSPISGHRSVSWYQQTPGQGLQFLFEYFSETQRNKGNFPGRFSGRQFSNSRSEMNVSTLELGDSALYLCASSQTGSGNTIYFGEGSWLTVV.

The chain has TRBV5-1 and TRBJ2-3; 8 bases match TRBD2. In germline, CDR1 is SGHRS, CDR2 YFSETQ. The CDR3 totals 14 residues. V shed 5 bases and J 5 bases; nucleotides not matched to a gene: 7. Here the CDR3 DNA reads TGCGCCAGCAGGCCCGGGGGGGCTGAAGATACGCAGTATTTT. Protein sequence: CASRPGGAEDTQYF.

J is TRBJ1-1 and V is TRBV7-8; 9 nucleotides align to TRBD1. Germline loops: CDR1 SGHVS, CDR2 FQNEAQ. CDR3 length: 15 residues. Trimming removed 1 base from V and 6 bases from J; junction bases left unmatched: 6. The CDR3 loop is CASSLGTGGASEAFF. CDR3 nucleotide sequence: TGTGCCAGCAGCTTAGGAACAGGGGGCGCATCTGAAGCTTTCTTT.

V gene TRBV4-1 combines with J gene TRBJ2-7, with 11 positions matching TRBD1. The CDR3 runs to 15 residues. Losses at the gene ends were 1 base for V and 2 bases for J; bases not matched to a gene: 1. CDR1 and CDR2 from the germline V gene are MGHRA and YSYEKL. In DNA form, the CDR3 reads TGCGCCAGCAGCCAAGGGGACAGGGGGACCTACGAGCAGTACTTC. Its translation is CASSQGDRGTYEQYF.